The T cell receptor beta chain under discussion was sequenced for a study of T cells after posttransplantation cyclophosphamide. On this clone: What it binds is unknown.

Produced via immunoSEQ multiplex PCR; TCRdb's table is partial and in-frame only. This sample carries around 20,000 clones, over 80% of them seen once, and the ten largest clones take about 8.6%. Findings and caveats of the study: After PTCy, TRB diversity resembled that of CNI/methotrexate controls.

V lost 6 bases and J lost 6, with 17 bases in between. Germline loops: CDR1 MNHEY, CDR2 SVGAGI. This CDR3 region has 14 residues. The TCR was taken from a man aged 25-45 years in good health and a related stem cell transplant donor. The sample consisted of memory CD4+ T cells sorted from blood. This chain links TRBV6-5 with TRBJ1-2; D possibly corresponds to TRBD1 (6 bases). The CDR3 coding sequence is TGTGCCAGCAGGCGGGGGGGCTTTGAAGATGGCTACACCTTC. As protein: CASRRGGFEDGYTF.